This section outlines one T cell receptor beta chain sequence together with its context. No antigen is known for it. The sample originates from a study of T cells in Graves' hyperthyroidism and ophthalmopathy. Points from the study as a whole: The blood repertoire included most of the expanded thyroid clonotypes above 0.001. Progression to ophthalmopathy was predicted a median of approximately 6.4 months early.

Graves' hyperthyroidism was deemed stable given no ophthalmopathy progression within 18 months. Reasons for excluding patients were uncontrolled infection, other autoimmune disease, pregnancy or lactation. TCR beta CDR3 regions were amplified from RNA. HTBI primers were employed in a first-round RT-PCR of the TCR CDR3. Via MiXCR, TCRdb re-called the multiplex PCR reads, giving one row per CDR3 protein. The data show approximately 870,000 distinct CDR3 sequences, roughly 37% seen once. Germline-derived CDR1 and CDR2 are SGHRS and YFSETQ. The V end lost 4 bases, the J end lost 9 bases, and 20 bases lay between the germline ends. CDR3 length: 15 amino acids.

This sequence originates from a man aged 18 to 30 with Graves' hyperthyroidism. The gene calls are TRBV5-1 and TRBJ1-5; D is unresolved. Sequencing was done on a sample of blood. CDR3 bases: TGCGCCAGCAGCCGGGAATCCCCGTCGGCGGGGCCCCAGCATTTT. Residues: CASSRESPSAGPQHF.